This T cell receptor (beta chain) appears in the sequencing data of a study of spatial heterogeneity in lung cancer. Each CDR3 protein gets one entry after TCRdb re-called the 5' RACE reads with MiXCR. The sample holds about 23,000 distinct CDR3 sequences, about 4.7% seen once. Time point specified: sample taken at primary tumor resection. This clonotype was recorded at least ten times. Germline assignment: CDR1 DFQATT and CDR2 SNEGSKA (reference sequence). Trimming at V came to 5 bases and at J to 4 bases, leaving 5 bases not matched to a gene. The CDR3 is 15 amino acids. Sequencing used PBMCs, obtained at surgery. The rearrangement links TRBV20-1 to TRBJ2-1, with 13 bases matching TRBD2. The TCR was taken from a male donor with early-stage non-small cell lung cancer. CDR3 region: CSAPWTSGGYNEQFF. The CDR3 DNA reads as TGCAGTGCTCCCTGGACTAGCGGGGGATACAATGAGCAGTTCTTC.